The 22 T cell receptor beta chains given below trace back to one sample, sequenced in a study of shared clonotypes between healthy human individuals. Libraries were prepared by immunoSEQ multiplex PCR; TCRdb keeps only in-frame clonotypes and omits some of them. The data hold roughly 500,000 clones, with roughly 83% observed a single time. Source material: PBMCs. These receptors were collected from a woman aged 40 to 50 in good health. Some clones in this sample may be carry-over from other donors' samples.

The rearrangement links TRBV11-2 to TRBJ2-4, with D tentatively TRBD1 (5 bases). Germline V gene data show CDR1 as SGHAT and CDR2 as FQNNGV. V lost 0 bases to trimming and J lost 6 bases, with 15 bases between them. The CDR3 totals 16 residues. The CDR3 region has the DNA TGTGCCAGCAGCTTAGACAGGGCCATTAAATTAAACATTCAGTACTTC. It translates to CASSLDRAIKLNIQYF.

This clone was observed at least ten times. The V call is TRBV21-1, the J call TRBJ2-7; the tabulated D call, TRBD2, remains unverified against the DNA. TRBV21-1 is labeled a pseudogene. The CDR3 is 14 residues long. CDR3 protein: CASSKGSGSYEQYF. For the CDR3, the DNA is TGTGCCAGCAGCAAAGGAAGCGGGAGCTACGAGCAGTACTTC.

As concerns this clone: The same CDR3 also results from other DNA sequences found in this sample. This chain joins TRBV5-1 and TRBJ2-5; TRBD2 aligns across 10 bases. The germline V gene has CDR1 SGHRS and CDR2 YFSETQ. The CDR3 has 14 amino acids. V dropped 3 bases and J dropped 2; count of bases not matched to a gene: 1. For the CDR3, the DNA is TGCGCCAGCAGCTGGACTAGCGGACAAGAGACCCAGTACTTC. Translation: CASSWTSGQETQYF.

The chain carries TRBV10-3 and TRBJ2-7; 9 bases are a match to TRBD1. Germline V gene data show CDR1 as ENHRY and CDR2 as SYGVKD. The CDR3 contains 15 residues. Unmatched junction bases numbered 9, after V lost 3 bases and J lost 6 bases. The CDR3 nucleotides read TGTGCCATCAGTGAAGGGGACAGGGATGTTGGCGAGCAGTACTTC. It is translated as CAISEGDRDVGEQYF.

This chain joins TRBV27 and TRBJ1-4, with TRBD1 matching 7 bases. The germline CDR1 and CDR2 sequences are MNHEY and SMNVEV (reference sequence). V was pared by 5 bases and J by 8 bases, with 5 bases of the junction left unmatched. The CDR3 loop spans 13 amino acids. The CDR3 bases are TGTGCCAGCAGTGACAGGGTGGGGGAAAAACTGTTTTTT. Its protein is CASSDRVGEKLFF.

The chain employs TRBV7-3 and TRBJ2-1, with TRBD2 matching 8 bases. Germline V gene lookup returns CDR1 SGHTA and CDR2 FQGTGA. Losses at the gene ends were 2 bases for V and 5 bases for J; bases not matched to a gene: 5. This CDR3 is 15 amino acids long. CDR3 amino acids: CASSLAGGGHNEQFF. CDR3 in DNA: TGTGCCAGCAGCTTAGCGGGAGGTGGCCACAATGAGCAGTTCTTC.

The chain is built from TRBV5-4 and TRBJ2-7; 9 bases agree with TRBD2. The CDR3 loop spans 16 amino acids. Germline V gene lookup returns CDR1 SGHNT and CDR2 YYREEE (reference sequence). Trimming at V came to 1 base and at J to 3 bases, leaving 8 bases not matched to a gene. The CDR3 is CASSLPIAGVGYEQYF. The DNA of the CDR3 is TGTGCCAGCAGCTTGCCGATAGCGGGAGTAGGCTACGAGCAGTACTTC.

The chain couples TRBV19 to TRBJ1-1; D remains unclear. Germline CDR1 LNHDA, CDR2 SQIVND (reference sequence). The CDR3 loop spans 14 amino acids. With 3 bases removed from V and 4 bases from J, the gap between germline ends came to 12 bases. The chain's CDR3 is CASSISGGRTEAFF. In DNA form, the CDR3 reads TGTGCCAGTAGTATCTCCGGCGGGCGCACTGAAGCTTTCTTT.

This clone was seen just once. The chain carries TRBV18 and TRBJ1-4; no firm D call. The ends were cut back, 5 bases at V and 7 bases at J, with 20 bases in the middle. The germline CDR1 and CDR2 sequences are KGHSH and LQKENI. The CDR3 loop spans 16 amino acids. The CDR3 coding sequence is TGTGCCAGCTCAGCAGACCGGGCCTTGACGGGTGAAAAACTGTTTTTT. It translates to CASSADRALTGEKLFF.

This clone was seen many times. The chain uses TRBV7-9 and TRBJ1-2, with 7 bases lining up with TRBD1. The CDR3 contains 16 residues. V shed 4 bases, J shed 4 bases, and the junction held 12 bases outside the gene matches. The V gene's germline CDR1 is SEHNR and CDR2 FQNEAQ (reference sequence). CDR3 coding DNA: TGTGCCAGCAGCTCAAGAGAGGACAGGACCAGCTATGGCTACACCTTC. Translation: CASSSREDRTSYGYTF.

This sequence joins TRBV2 and TRBJ1-3, with D maybe TRBD1 (5 bases). CDR3 length equals 15 residues. V was shortened by 6 bases and J by 3 bases, with 15 bases between the two germline ends. Germline V lookup: CDR1 SNHLY, CDR2 FYNNEI. CDR3 amino acids: CASSRFGGLGNTIYF. The CDR3 nucleotides are TGTGCCAGCAGCCGCTTCGGGGGACTTGGAAACACCATATATTTT.

The V gene is TRBV7-8, the J gene TRBJ1-3; D is possibly TRBD1 (5 bases). In germline, CDR1 is SGHVS, CDR2 FQNEAQ. The CDR3 length is 17 residues. The germline V and J ends were trimmed by 1 base and 0 bases, with 13 bases remaining between them. CDR3 protein: CASSLVGAPSSGNTIYF. CDR3 DNA sequence: TGTGCCAGCAGCTTAGTTGGGGCCCCGAGCTCTGGAAACACCATATATTTT. The variable domain in full, completed from reference TRBV7-8 and TRBJ1-3, reads GAGVSQSPRYKVAKRGQDVALRCDPISGHVSLFWYQQALGQGPEFLTYFQNEAQLDKSGLPSDRFFAERPEGSVSTLKIQRTQQEDSAVYLCASSLVGAPSSGNTIYFGEGSWLTVV.

The chain links TRBV30 to TRBJ2-2; D is unclear. V lost 1 base to trimming and J lost 0 bases, with 6 bases between them. CDR1 and CDR2 (germline): GTSNPN, SVGIG (reference sequence). This CDR3 contains 14 residues. CDR3 loop: CAWSANANTGELFF. DNA of the CDR3: TGTGCCTGGAGTGCTAACGCGAACACCGGGGAGCTGTTTTTT.

The chain couples TRBV5-6 to TRBJ1-5; D may be TRBD1 (5 bases). Looked up from germline, CDR1 is SGHDT and CDR2 is YYEEEE. This CDR3 spans 15 amino acids. The V end was cut by 4 bases, the J end by 0 bases, with 11 bases between. The DNA of the CDR3 is TGTGCCAGCAGCGTGGGGGGAAATAGCAATCAGCCCCAGCATTTT. Protein: CASSVGGNSNQPQHF. The complete variable domain, with remaining parts taken from reference TRBV5-6 and TRBJ1-5, reads DAGVTQSPTHLIKTRGQQVTLRCSPKSGHDTVSWYQQALGQGPQFIFQYYEEEERQRGNFPDRFSGHQFPNYSSELNVNALLLGDSALYLCASSVGGNSNQPQHFGDGTRLSIL.

This clone is a singleton in its sample. The V gene is TRBV28, the J gene TRBJ2-7; maybe TRBD2 (6 bases). Trimming pared 6 bases from V and 3 bases from J, leaving 18 bases between. CDR1 is MDHEN, CDR2 SYDVKM, per germline. This CDR3 region has 15 residues. CDR3 in DNA: TGTGCCAGCAGGGGACCCGGGACTGGGAACTACGAGCAGTACTTC. It translates to CASRGPGTGNYEQYF.

This chain links TRBV7-3 with TRBJ2-3; 7 nucleotides agree with TRBD2. Per the germline V gene, CDR1 is SGHTA and CDR2 is FQGTGA. CDR3 length equals 15 residues. With V trimmed by 2 bases and J by 0 bases, 2 bases remained unmatched. The CDR3 coding sequence is TGTGCCAGCAGCTTAGCGGGAGTGAGCACAGATACGCAGTATTTT. Amino acid sequence: CASSLAGVSTDTQYF.

V gene TRBV30 combines with J gene TRBJ2-7, with D possibly matching TRBD2 (6 bases). This CDR3 is 12 amino acids long. V lost 8 bases and J 0 bases, leaving 11 bases between the germline ends. CDR1 and CDR2 (germline): GTSNPN, SVGIG (reference sequence). In DNA form, the CDR3 reads TGTGCCGGGGGGACCGTCTCCTACGAGCAGTACTTC. As protein: CAGGTVSYEQYF.

This clone was seen once. The J gene is TRBJ2-1, the V gene TRBV7-9; 7 nucleotides align to TRBD2. Germline CDR1 and CDR2: SEHNR and FQNEAQ (reference sequence). This CDR3 spans 14 amino acids. J was trimmed by 4 bases and V by 3 bases; bases with no gene match: 3. This CDR3 is CASSFWREYNEQFF. Written as DNA, the CDR3 is TGTGCCAGCAGCTTCTGGCGGGAGTACAATGAGCAGTTCTTC.

The chain carries TRBV7-6 and TRBJ1-5; no clear D. CDR1 SGHVS and CDR2 FNYEAQ come from the germline V gene. The CDR3 is 14 amino acids. The V gene lost 3 bases and the J gene lost 3 bases, with 9 bases spanning the gap. The CDR3 region is CASSLSGNNQPQHF. The CDR3 coding sequence is TGTGCCAGCAGCTTGTCAGGAAACAATCAGCCCCAGCATTTT.

The chain is built from TRBV21-1 and TRBJ2-1. TRBV21-1 is a documented pseudogene. The CDR3 sequence is 14 residues long. For the CDR3, the DNA is TGTGCCAGCAGCAAGGACCGGTTAAAAGGTGAGCAGTTCTTC. Protein sequence: CASSKDRLKGEQFF.

This clone was detected only once. The J gene is TRBJ1-4, the V gene TRBV5-4; D may be TRBD1 (6 bases). Per the germline V gene, CDR1 is SGHNT and CDR2 is YYREEE (reference sequence). This CDR3 is built from 14 residues. V was clipped by 0 bases and J by 5 bases, with 8 bases between them. The CDR3 protein is CASSLEGGNEKLFF. CDR3 in DNA: TGTGCCAGCAGCTTGGAGGGGGGCAATGAAAAACTGTTTTTT.

The chain combines TRBV4-3 with TRBJ2-5, with D perhaps TRBD2 (5 bases). This CDR3 contains 15 residues. Germline V CDR1 and CDR2: LGHNA, YSLEER. V shed 4 bases and J shed 0 bases, with 12 bases lying between them. The CDR3 bases are TGCGCCAGCAGCCCCAGCGGAGGCTACCAAGAGACCCAGTACTTC. Amino acids: CASSPSGGYQETQYF.